The clone carrying this T cell receptor (beta chain) was seen more than once but under ten times. Its antigen is unknown. The CDR3 has 14 residues. Germline loops: CDR1 SGHNT, CDR2 YYREEE (reference sequence). With 4 bases removed from V and 8 bases from J, the gap between germline ends came to 13 bases. This record comes from a study of early T cells in non-severe SARS-CoV-2 infection. Study as a whole: It was bulk RNA from unsorted whole blood that was sequenced, and the chains were unpaired.

Study observations and caveats: Matching results from VDJdb favored anti-spike CD8 responses, leaving private and CD4 specificities undetected.

TCRdb reprocessed the 5' RACE reads via MiXCR and lists one record per CDR3 protein. The repertoire holds tens of thousands of distinct CDR3 sequences, with 10% to 15% as singletons. The source material was whole blood. The clonotype comes from an adult who was a healthcare worker with PCR-confirmed SARS-CoV-2 infection or an uninfected control (not recorded which). This sequence joins TRBV5-4 and TRBJ1-6; D perhaps matches TRBD1 (5 bases). The CDR3 coding sequence is TGTGCCAGCAGCCTTGGTGGGGGTGATTCACCCCTCCACTTT. Its protein product is CASSLGGGDSPLHF.